The 12 T cell receptor beta chains below come from one sample, sequenced in a study of T cells in Graves' hyperthyroidism and ophthalmopathy. Amplified regions were TCR beta CDR3 sequences from RNA transcripts. The HTBI primer set drove a first-round RT-PCR of the TCR CDR3. Using its own MiXCR run on the multiplex PCR reads, TCRdb lists one record per CDR3 protein. In the table there are over 700,000 distinct CDR3 sequences, 18% of which are singletons. Material: blood. All receptors come from a woman aged 50 to 65 with Graves' hyperthyroidism that later progressed to Graves' ophthalmopathy.

This chain uses TRBV3-1 with TRBJ2-3, with no clear D. V lost 10 bases, J lost 7 bases, and 18 bases lay in between. CDR1 LGHDT and CDR2 YNNKEL come from the germline V gene (reference sequence). This CDR3 comprises 13 residues. The CDR3 sequence is CATEDWAQNTQYF. CDR3 in DNA: TGTGCCACCGAAGATTGGGCCCAAAATACGCAGTATTTT.

This clonotype showed up just a few times. The J gene is TRBJ1-4, the V gene TRBV29-1; the D gene is possibly TRBD1 (5 bases). Per the germline V gene, CDR1 is SQVTM and CDR2 is ANQGSEA. This CDR3 comprises 14 residues. Trimming shortened V by 0 bases and J by 8 bases, and 13 bases separated the two germline ends. The CDR3 region is CSVEETASREKLFF. CDR3 bases: TGCAGCGTTGAAGAGACAGCCTCTAGGGAAAAACTGTTTTTT.

The V and J genes are TRBV29-1 and TRBJ2-5, with a weak D call TRBD1 (6 bases). The V gene's germline CDR1 is SQVTM and CDR2 ANQGSEA. The CDR3 covers 15 residues. V lost 0 bases and J lost 5, with 16 bases in between. The CDR3 DNA follows: TGCAGCGTTGAAGATCTTGGGGGCGATAGGGAGACCCAGTACTTC. It yields the protein CSVEDLGGDRETQYF.

This clonotype was counted many times. This chain uses TRBV5-1 with TRBJ2-7; D tentatively fits TRBD1 or TRBD2 (5 bases each). The V gene lost 7 bases and the J gene lost 1 base, with 21 bases spanning the gap. Germline V CDR1 and CDR2: SGHRS, YFSETQ. The CDR3 is 16 residues long. CDR3 in DNA: TGCGCCAGCTCCATGGGTATAGGGGAGCTGTCCTACGAGCAGTACTTC. Translation gives CASSMGIGELSYEQYF.

This clonotype was found many times. This chain uses TRBV5-1 with TRBJ1-1, with D hard to call. Per germline, CDR1 SGHRS and CDR2 YFSETQ. V lost 0 bases, J lost 0 bases, and 12 bases lay in between. CDR3 length: 16 amino acids. The CDR3 bases are TGCGCCAGCAGCTTGGTCTCTCCGCTTATGAACACTGAAGCTTTCTTT. It codes for CASSLVSPLMNTEAFF.

This clonotype was found many times. This sequence joins TRBV3-1 and TRBJ2-5; the D is unclear. The CDR3 runs 13 residues. V lost 6 bases and J 5 bases, leaving 13 bases between the germline ends. CDR1 is LGHDT, CDR2 YNNKEL, per germline (reference sequence). The DNA for the CDR3 is TGTGCCAGCAGAAGGGCCTCGCGGGAGACCCAGTACTTC. This codes for CASRRASRETQYF.

This clonotype was counted only a few times. The rearrangement joins TRBV12-3 or TRBV12-4 to TRBJ1-5, with D possibly TRBD1 on 5 matching bases. Trimming took 3 bases from V and 2 from J, leaving 14 bases between them. This CDR3 has 16 residues. CDR3 DNA: TGTGCCAGCAGTTTGGGGAGAGGCAGGGGCAATCAGCCCCAGCATTTT. The encoded protein is CASSLGRGRGNQPQHF.

This clonotype was found a few times. The chain links TRBV5-6 to TRBJ1-2; D ambiguous. V was cut by 4 bases and J by 3 bases, with 25 bases left in between. Germline assignment: CDR1 SGHDT and CDR2 YYEEEE. The CDR3 totals 18 residues. Here the CDR3 DNA reads TGTGCCAGCAGCCCCCAATCCGGTGGGCGCGGCTACTACTATGGCTACACCTTC. Amino acids: CASSPQSGGRGYYYGYTF.

Many counts were recorded for this clonotype. J is TRBJ1-1 and V is TRBV3-1, with D tentatively TRBD1 (5 bases). Germline CDR1 LGHDT, CDR2 YNNKEL (reference sequence). This CDR3 has 14 residues. V was shortened by 3 bases and J by 2 bases, with 10 bases between the two germline ends. CDR3 sequence (DNA): TGTGCCAGCAGCCACCCTGACAGAAACACTGAAGCTTTCTTT. This codes for CASSHPDRNTEAFF.

The sample holds a few counts of this clonotype. This chain links TRBV12-3 or TRBV12-4 with TRBJ1-5; the match to TRBD1 covers 8 bases. J was trimmed by 11 bases and V by 3 bases; bases with no gene match: 9. This CDR3 has 14 residues. CDR3 residues: CASSLEQGGGAQHF. The CDR3 nucleotides are TGTGCCAGCAGTTTGGAACAGGGGGGGGGGGCCCAGCATTTT.

V usage is TRBV3-1 and J usage is TRBJ1-1; no reliable D call. Trimming removed 0 bases at V and 6 bases at J, with 11 bases between. Germline CDR1 reads LGHDT; CDR2 reads YNNKEL (reference sequence). This CDR3 has 14 amino acids. CDR3: CASSQDLREAEAFF. CDR3 nucleotide sequence: TGTGCCAGCAGCCAAGACTTGCGGGAGGCTGAAGCTTTCTTT.

The J gene is TRBJ1-4, the V gene TRBV19; a weak D match, TRBD1 (6 bases). The germline V gene has CDR1 LNHDA and CDR2 SQIVND (reference sequence). V was clipped by 4 bases and J by 4 bases, with 19 bases between them. The CDR3 runs to 17 residues. In DNA form, the CDR3 reads TGTGCCAGTAGTAGGCCCGGCTCCTCAGGGGATAATGAAAAACTGTTTTTT. It is translated as CASSRPGSSGDNEKLFF.